This T cell receptor (beta chain) was obtained from a study of T cell changes during pregnancy in multiple sclerosis. This CDR3 contains 14 residues. Germline values: CDR1 MNHEY, CDR2 SMNVEV (reference sequence). V gave up 5 bases and J gave up 0 bases, with 11 bases separating them. TCRdb's copy holds only in-frame clones and misses some; the assay was immunoSEQ multiplex PCR. Of about 29,000 clones listed, about 88% are singletons. This specimen consisted of CD8+ T cells from peripheral blood mononuclear cells, obtained after pregnancy. This rearrangement joins TRBV27 to TRBJ2-7; possible D gene TRBD2, 6 bases. The source is a female donor with multiple sclerosis, enrolled in a pregnancy study. The CDR3 loop reads CASSPGLSSYEQYF. The CDR3, as DNA: TGTGCCAGCAGTCCGGGACTTAGCTCCTACGAGCAGTACTTC.